A selection of T cell receptor beta chains follows, all from one sample in a study of T-cell memory formation after mild COVID-19. MiXCR was run by TCRdb on the 5' RACE reads, yielding one entry per CDR3 protein. This sample has about 15,000 distinct CDR3 sequences; 20% to 25% occur once, and the top ten carry 50% to 65%. Sequencing was performed on PBMCs or a T cell subset sorted from them (not recorded which). Every receptor here comes from a young man who had mild COVID-19 (a few samples of this study predate the infection). Cell type and time point are not known. Each CDR3 is given with its conserved first and last residue. Each record gives: clone size, CDR3 length, D gene, J gene, V gene, CDR3 protein, CDR3 DNA. A D gene is named only where the DNA matches it firmly. A clone size is listed for some rows: how often the clone was seen (once, few, many), or a class if it is expanded.

>many|14|TRBD1|TRBJ2-1|TRBV10-3
CAIRGTGEPNEQFF
TGTGCCATCAGAGGGACAGGGGAGCCCAATGAGCAGTTCTTC
>many|16|TRBD2|TRBJ2-3|TRBV5-4
CASSTSAGGWPDTQYF
TGTGCCAGCAGCACCAGCGCGGGGGGATGGCCAGATACGCAGTATTTT
>many|18|-|TRBJ2-1|TRBV12-3/TRBV12-4
CASSLIGGVVFSYNEQFF
TGTGCCAGCAGTTTAATTGGCGGGGTAGTTTTCTCCTACAATGAGCAGTTCTTC
>many|13|-|TRBJ1-5|TRBV7-2
CASSTRDYQPQHF
TGTGCCAGCAGCACCCGGGATTATCAGCCCCAGCATTTT
>many|15|TRBD1|TRBJ2-7|TRBV18
CASSLSGTANYEQYF
TGTGCCAGCTCCCTCTCCGGGACAGCCAATTACGAGCAGTACTTC
>few|16|-|TRBJ2-2|TRBV24-1
CATSDPAGPYTGELFF
TGTGCCACCAGTGATCCGGCGGGGCCTTACACCGGGGAGCTGTTTTTT
>-|12|-|TRBJ1-2|TRBV12-3/TRBV12-4
CASSRGLYGYTF
TGTGCCAGCAGCAGAGGGCTCTATGGCTACACCTTC
>many|15|-|TRBJ2-3|TRBV11-2
CASSPWGRDTDTQYF
TGTGCCAGCAGTCCGTGGGGCAGGGACACAGATACGCAGTATTTT
>many|17|TRBD2|TRBJ2-3|TRBV4-3
CASSQGAGGPKEQTQYF
TGCGCCAGCAGCCAAGGGGCGGGGGGCCCTAAAGAGCAGACGCAGTATTTT
>-|14|-|TRBJ2-5|TRBV20-1
CSAARGFLQETQYF
TGCAGTGCGGCCCGGGGCTTTCTCCAAGAGACCCAGTACTTC
>-|14|-|TRBJ2-1|TRBV7-3
CASSLDSSYNEQFF
TGTGCCAGCAGCTTGGATAGCTCCTACAATGAGCAGTTCTTC
>many|17|-|TRBJ1-1|TRBV6-5
CASSYSSGRAGITEAFF
TGTGCCAGCAGTTACTCGAGTGGGCGAGCCGGAATCACTGAAGCTTTCTTT
>few|13|-|TRBJ2-7|TRBV20-1
CSARLGHAYEQYF
TGCAGTGCTAGGCTGGGCCATGCCTACGAGCAGTACTTC
>-|13|-|TRBJ1-5|TRBV20-1
CSAGAGGAQPQHF
TGCAGTGCTGGGGCGGGGGGAGCCCAGCCCCAGCATTTT
>many|13|-|TRBJ1-2|TRBV4-3
CASSRTHNYGYTF
TGCGCCAGCAGCAGAACCCATAACTATGGCTACACCTTC
>-|11|-|TRBJ2-5|TRBV20-1
CSAREPPAQYF
TGCAGTGCTAGAGAACCCCCTGCCCAGTACTTC
>many|15|-|TRBJ1-5|TRBV15
CATSKTQGWGQPQHF
TGTGCCACCAGCAAGACGCAGGGTTGGGGACAGCCCCAGCATTTT
>many|15|TRBD2|TRBJ2-3|TRBV12-3/TRBV12-4
CASSLWRGEVDTQYF
TGTGCCAGCAGTTTGTGGCGGGGGGAAGTAGATACGCAGTATTTT
>many|13|-|TRBJ1-5|TRBV5-1
CASSLDSNQPQHF
TGCGCCAGCAGCTTGGATAGCAATCAGCCCCAGCATTTT
>-|13|TRBD1|TRBJ2-4|TRBV5-1
CASSDRAGTSQYF
TGCGCCAGCTCGGACAGGGCGGGGACCTCGCAGTACTTC
>-|13|-|TRBJ2-5|TRBV7-9
CASSLVGTETQYF
TGTGCCAGCAGCTTAGTTGGGACGGAGACCCAGTACTTC
>few|14|-|TRBJ1-3|TRBV7-2
CASSLQGAGNTIYF
TGTGCCAGCAGCTTACAGGGCGCTGGAAACACCATATATTTT
>many|16|-|TRBJ2-1|TRBV24-1
CATSDVFRGGNNEQFF
TGTGCCACCAGTGATGTTTTTCGCGGGGGCAACAATGAGCAGTTCTTC
>many|15|TRBD2|TRBJ2-1|TRBV3-1
CASSHRTSGGLRQFF
TGTGCCAGCAGCCACAGAACTAGCGGGGGCCTGAGGCAGTTCTTC
>few|16|-|TRBJ1-1|TRBV6-6
CASSYGQRPEGTEAFF
TGTGCCAGCAGTTACGGGCAGAGACCAGAGGGAACTGAAGCTTTCTTT
>many|12|-|TRBJ2-7|TRBV6-2/TRBV6-3
CASSFSTYEQYF
TGTGCCAGCTCATTTTCGACCTACGAGCAGTACTTC
>many|14|-|TRBJ2-1|TRBV4-2
CASSQSLENNEQFF
TGTGCCAGCAGCCAGTCGCTAGAGAACAATGAGCAGTTCTTC
>-|12|-|TRBJ2-5|TRBV20-1
CSAPDLRETQYF
TGCAGTGCCCCGGACCTACGGGAGACCCAGTACTTC
>many|15|TRBD2|TRBJ2-2|TRBV9
CASSVGGTQAGELFF
TGTGCCAGCAGCGTCGGGGGGACTCAAGCCGGGGAGCTGTTTTTT
>many|16|TRBD1|TRBJ2-5|TRBV7-8
CASSLNGRGLLETQYF
TGTGCCAGCAGCTTAAATGGCAGGGGGCTGTTAGAGACCCAGTACTTC
>many|15|-|TRBJ2-7|TRBV4-2
CASSHPPSGPIEQYF
TGTGCCAGCAGCCATCCTCCTTCGGGTCCCATCGAGCAGTACTTC
>many|11|-|TRBJ1-4|TRBV6-5
CASRWAEKLFF
TGTGCCAGCAGGTGGGCGGAAAAACTGTTTTTT
>many|16|-|TRBJ2-3|TRBV4-1
CASSQGYFGVTDTQYF
TGCGCCAGCAGCCAAGGGTATTTTGGGGTCACAGATACGCAGTATTTT
>many|13|-|TRBJ1-2|TRBV27
CASSLRVGYGYTF
TGTGCCAGCAGTTTAAGGGTGGGCTATGGCTACACCTTC
>-|13|-|TRBJ1-2|TRBV5-1
CASSFGQGGGYTF
TGCGCCAGCAGCTTCGGGCAGGGCGGAGGCTACACCTTC
>many|15|-|TRBJ2-3|TRBV6-5
CASSQTGPFTDTQYF
TGTGCCAGCAGTCAGACAGGCCCTTTCACAGATACGCAGTATTTT